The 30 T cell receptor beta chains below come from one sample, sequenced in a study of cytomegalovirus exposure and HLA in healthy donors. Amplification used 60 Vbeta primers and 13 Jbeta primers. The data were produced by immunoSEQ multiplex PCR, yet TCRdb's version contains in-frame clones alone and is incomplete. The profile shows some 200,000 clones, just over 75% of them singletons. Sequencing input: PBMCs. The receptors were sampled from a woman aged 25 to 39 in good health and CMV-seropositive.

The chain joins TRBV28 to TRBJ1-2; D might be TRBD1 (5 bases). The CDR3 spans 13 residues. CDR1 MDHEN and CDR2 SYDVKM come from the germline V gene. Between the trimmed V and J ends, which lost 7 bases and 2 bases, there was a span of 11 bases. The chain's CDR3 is CASTGGMNYGYTF. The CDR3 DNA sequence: TGTGCCAGCACTGGGGGGATGAACTATGGCTACACCTTC.

CDR3 loop: CASSLAAGGQETQYF. As DNA, the CDR3 is TGTGCCAGCAGCTTAGCGGCTGGCGGCCAAGAGACCCAGTACTTC. This rearrangement joins TRBV7-6 to TRBJ2-5; D is unclear. This CDR3 region has 15 residues. CDR1 is SGHVS and CDR2 is FNYEAQ in the germline V gene. V lost 0 bases to trimming and J lost 1 base, with 9 bases between them.

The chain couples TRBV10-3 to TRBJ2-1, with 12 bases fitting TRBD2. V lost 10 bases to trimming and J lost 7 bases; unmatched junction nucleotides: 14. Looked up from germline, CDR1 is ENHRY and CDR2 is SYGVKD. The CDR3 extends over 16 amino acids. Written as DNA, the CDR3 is TGTGCCAGTAAACCTAGCGGGAGGGCCTTAGGGAATGAGCAGTTCTTC. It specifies CASKPSGRALGNEQFF.

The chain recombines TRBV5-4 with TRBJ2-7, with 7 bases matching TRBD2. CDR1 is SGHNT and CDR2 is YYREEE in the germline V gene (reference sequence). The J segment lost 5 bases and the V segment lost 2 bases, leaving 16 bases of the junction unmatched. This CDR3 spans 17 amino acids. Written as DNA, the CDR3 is TGTGCCAGCAGCTTTTTTCTAAACGGGAGGAAGATCCACGAGCAGTACTTC. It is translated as CASSFFLNGRKIHEQYF.

CDR3 sequence reads: CASGSGLPGGEQYF. For the CDR3, the DNA is TGCGCCAGCGGCTCGGGACTCCCAGGGGGGGAGCAGTACTTC. V and J are TRBV10-1 and TRBJ2-7; D perhaps matches TRBD1 (7 bases). This CDR3 has 14 residues. Looked up from germline, CDR1 is WNHNN and CDR2 is SYGVQD (reference sequence). V lost 8 bases and J lost 7, with 21 bases in between.

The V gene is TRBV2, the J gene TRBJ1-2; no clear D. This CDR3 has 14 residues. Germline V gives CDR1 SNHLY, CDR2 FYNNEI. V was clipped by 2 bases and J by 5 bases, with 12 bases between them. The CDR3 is CASSEWGARYGYTF. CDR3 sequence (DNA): TGTGCCAGCAGTGAATGGGGAGCAAGGTATGGCTACACCTTC.

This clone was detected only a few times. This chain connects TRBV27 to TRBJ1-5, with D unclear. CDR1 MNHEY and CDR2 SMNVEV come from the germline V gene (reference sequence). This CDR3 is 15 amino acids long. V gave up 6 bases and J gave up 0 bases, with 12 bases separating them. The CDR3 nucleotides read TGTGCCAGCAGGAGACATCTTGATAGCAATCAGCCCCAGCATTTT. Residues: CASRRHLDSNQPQHF.

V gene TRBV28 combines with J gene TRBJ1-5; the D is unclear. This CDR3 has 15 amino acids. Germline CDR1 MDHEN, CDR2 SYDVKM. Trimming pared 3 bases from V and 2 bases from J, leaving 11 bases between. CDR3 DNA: TGTGCCAGCAGTTTGGTGGCCATCGGCAATCAGCCCCAGCATTTT. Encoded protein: CASSLVAIGNQPQHF.

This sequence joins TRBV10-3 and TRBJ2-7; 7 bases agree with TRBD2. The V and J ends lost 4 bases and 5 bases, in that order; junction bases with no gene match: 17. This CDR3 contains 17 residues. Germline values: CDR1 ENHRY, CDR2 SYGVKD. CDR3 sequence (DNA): TGTGCCATCAGTGCAGGGCATAAGCGGGGTAACCTCCACGAGCAGTACTTC. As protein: CAISAGHKRGNLHEQYF.

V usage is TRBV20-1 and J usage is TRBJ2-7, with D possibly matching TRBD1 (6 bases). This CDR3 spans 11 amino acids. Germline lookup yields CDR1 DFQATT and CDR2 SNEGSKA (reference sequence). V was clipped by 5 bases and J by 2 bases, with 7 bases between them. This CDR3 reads CSAGQTYEQYF. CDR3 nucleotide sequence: TGCAGTGCTGGACAGACCTACGAGCAGTACTTC.

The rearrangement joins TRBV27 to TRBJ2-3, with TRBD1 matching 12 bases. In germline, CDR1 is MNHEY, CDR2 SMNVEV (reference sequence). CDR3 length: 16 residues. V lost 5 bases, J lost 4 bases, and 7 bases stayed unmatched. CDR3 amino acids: CASSRRDRGQADTQYF. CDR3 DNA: TGTGCCAGCAGTCGTCGGGACAGGGGGCAGGCAGATACGCAGTATTTT.

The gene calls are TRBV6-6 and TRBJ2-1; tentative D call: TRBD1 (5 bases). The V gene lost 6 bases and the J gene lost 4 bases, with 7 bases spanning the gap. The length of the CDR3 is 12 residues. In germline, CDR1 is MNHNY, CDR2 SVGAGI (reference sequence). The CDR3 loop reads CASSRTYNEQFF. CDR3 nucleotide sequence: TGTGCCAGCAGCCGGACATACAATGAGCAGTTCTTC.

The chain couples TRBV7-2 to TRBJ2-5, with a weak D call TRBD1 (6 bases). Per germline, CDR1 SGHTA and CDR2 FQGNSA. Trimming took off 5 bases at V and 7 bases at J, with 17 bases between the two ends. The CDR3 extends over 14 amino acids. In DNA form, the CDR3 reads TGTGCCAGCAGCCTTAGGACAGCATGGGGGACCCAGTACTTC. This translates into CASSLRTAWGTQYF.

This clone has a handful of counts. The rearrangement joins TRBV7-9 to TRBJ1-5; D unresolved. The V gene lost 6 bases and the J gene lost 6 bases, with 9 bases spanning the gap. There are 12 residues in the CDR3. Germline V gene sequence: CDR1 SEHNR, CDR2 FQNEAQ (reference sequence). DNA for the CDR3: TGTGCCAGCAGTTTCAGTGGTCAGCCCCAGCATTTT. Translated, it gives CASSFSGQPQHF.

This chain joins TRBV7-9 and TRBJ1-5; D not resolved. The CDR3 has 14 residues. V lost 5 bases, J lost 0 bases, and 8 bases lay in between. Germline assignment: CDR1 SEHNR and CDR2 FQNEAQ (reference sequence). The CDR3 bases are TGTGCCAGCAGCCCGACTAATAGCAATCAGCCCCAGCATTTT. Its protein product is CASSPTNSNQPQHF.

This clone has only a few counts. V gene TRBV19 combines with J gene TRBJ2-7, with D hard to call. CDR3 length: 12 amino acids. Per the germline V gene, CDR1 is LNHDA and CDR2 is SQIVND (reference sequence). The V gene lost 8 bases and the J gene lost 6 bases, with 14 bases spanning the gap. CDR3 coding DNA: TGTGCCAGTTCAAATAGCCTGAGCGAGCAGTACTTC. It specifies CASSNSLSEQYF.

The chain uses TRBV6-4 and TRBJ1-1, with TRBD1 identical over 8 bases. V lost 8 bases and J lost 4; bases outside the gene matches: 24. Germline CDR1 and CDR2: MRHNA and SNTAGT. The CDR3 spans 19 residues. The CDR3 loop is CASLGTGRYRWEMITEAFF. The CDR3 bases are TGTGCCAGCTTGGGGACAGGAAGATACCGTTGGGAAATGATCACTGAAGCTTTCTTT.

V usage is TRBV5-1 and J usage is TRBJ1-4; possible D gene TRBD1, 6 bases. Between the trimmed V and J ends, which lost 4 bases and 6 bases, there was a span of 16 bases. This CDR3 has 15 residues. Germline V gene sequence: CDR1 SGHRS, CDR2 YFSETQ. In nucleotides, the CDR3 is TGCGCCAGCAGCATGCAGGGGATGGAAGATGAAAAACTGTTTTTT. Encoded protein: CASSMQGMEDEKLFF.

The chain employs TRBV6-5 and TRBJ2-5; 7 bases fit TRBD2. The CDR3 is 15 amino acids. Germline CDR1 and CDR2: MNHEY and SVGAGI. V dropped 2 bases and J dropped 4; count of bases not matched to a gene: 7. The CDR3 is CASSYGGRAGETQYF. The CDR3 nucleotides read TGTGCCAGCAGTTACGGTGGGAGGGCTGGAGAGACCCAGTACTTC.

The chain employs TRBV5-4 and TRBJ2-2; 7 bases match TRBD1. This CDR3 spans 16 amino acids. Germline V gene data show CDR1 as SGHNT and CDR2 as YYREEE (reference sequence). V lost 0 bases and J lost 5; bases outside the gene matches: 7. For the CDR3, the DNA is TGTGCCAGCAGCTTGGCCTCCGGGACAGTGACCGGGGAGCTGTTTTTT. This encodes CASSLASGTVTGELFF.

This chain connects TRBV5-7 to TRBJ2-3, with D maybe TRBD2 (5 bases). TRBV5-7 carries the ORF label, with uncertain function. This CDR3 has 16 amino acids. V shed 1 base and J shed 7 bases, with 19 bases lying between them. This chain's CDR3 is CASSLLREPSKYTQYF. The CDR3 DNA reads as TGTGCCAGCAGCTTGCTACGGGAACCCTCGAAATATACGCAGTATTTT.

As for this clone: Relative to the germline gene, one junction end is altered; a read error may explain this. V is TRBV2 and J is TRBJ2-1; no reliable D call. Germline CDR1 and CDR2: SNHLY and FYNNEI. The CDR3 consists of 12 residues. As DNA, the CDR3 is TGTGCCAGCAGTGTGGCGGCTAATGATCAGTTCTTC. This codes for CASSVAANDQFF.

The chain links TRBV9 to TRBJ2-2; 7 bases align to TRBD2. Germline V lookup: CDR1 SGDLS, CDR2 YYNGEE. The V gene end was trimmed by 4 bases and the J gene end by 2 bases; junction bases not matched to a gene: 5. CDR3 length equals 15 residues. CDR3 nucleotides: TGTGCCAGCAGCCCCAGCGGGGTTAACACCGGGGAGCTGTTTTTT. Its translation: CASSPSGVNTGELFF.

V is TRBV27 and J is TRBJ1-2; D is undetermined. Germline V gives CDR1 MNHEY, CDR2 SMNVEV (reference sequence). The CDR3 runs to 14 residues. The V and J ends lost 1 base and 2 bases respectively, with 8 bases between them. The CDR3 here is CASSLLPENYGYTF. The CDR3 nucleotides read TGTGCCAGCAGTTTATTGCCAGAAAACTATGGCTACACCTTC.

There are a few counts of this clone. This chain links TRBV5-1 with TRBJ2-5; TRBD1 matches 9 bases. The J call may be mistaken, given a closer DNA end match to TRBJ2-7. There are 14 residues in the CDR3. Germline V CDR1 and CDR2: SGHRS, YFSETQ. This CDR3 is CASSLLTGGYEQYF. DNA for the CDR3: TGCGCCAGCAGCCTACTGACAGGGGGCTACGAGCAGTACTTC.

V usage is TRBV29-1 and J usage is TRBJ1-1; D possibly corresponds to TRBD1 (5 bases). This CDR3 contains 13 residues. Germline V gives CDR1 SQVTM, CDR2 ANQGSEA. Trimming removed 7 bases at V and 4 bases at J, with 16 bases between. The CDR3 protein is CSADNFVGTEAFF. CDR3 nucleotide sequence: TGCAGCGCGGACAATTTCGTGGGCACTGAAGCTTTCTTT.

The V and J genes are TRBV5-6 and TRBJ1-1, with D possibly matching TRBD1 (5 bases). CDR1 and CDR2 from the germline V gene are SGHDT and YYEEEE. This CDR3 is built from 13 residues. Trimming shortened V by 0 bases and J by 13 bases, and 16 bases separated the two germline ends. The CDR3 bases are TGTGCCAGCAGCTTGGCTGGTGCAGGGCCGATTTTCTTT. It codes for CASSLAGAGPIFF.

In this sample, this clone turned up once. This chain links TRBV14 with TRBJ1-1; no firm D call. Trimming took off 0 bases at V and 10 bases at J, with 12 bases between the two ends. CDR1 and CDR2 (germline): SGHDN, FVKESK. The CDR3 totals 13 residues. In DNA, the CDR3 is TGTGCCAGCAGCCAAGATCTGTGGGAGGGAGCTTTCTTT. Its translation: CASSQDLWEGAFF.

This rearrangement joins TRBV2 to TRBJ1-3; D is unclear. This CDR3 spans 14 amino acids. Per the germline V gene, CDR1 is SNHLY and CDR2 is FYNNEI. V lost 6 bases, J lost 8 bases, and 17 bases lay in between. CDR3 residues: CASSQEAGEDTIYF. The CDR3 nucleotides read TGTGCCAGCAGCCAGGAGGCCGGAGAGGACACCATATATTTT.

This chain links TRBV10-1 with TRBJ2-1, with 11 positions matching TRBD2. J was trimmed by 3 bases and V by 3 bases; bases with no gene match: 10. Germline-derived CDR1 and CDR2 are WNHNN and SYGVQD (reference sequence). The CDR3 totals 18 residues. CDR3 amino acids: CASSDPGTSGSNYNEQFF. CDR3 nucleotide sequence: TGCGCCAGCAGTGACCCTGGGACTAGCGGATCGAACTACAATGAGCAGTTCTTC.